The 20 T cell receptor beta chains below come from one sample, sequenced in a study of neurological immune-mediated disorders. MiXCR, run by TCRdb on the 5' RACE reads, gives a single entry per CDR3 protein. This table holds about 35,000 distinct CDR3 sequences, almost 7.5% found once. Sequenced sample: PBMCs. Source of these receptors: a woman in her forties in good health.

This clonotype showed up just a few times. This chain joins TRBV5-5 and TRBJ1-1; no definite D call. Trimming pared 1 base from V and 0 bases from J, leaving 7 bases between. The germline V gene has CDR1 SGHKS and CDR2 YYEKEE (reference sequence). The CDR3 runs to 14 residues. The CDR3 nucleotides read TGTGCCAGCAGCTTGCAGGCTATGAACACTGAAGCTTTCTTT. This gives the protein CASSLQAMNTEAFF.

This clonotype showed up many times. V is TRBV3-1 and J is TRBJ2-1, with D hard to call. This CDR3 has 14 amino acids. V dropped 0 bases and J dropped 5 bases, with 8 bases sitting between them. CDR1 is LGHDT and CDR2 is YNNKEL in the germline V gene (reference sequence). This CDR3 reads CASSQDEGHNEQFF. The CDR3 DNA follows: TGTGCCAGCAGCCAAGATGAAGGGCACAATGAGCAGTTCTTC.

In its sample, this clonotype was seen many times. CDR3 region: CASSLRSTSGRTDTQYF. The CDR3 nucleotides are TGTGCCAGCAGCTTGAGATCGACTAGCGGGAGAACAGATACGCAGTATTTT. V is TRBV5-6 and J is TRBJ2-3; 12 bases are shared with TRBD2. The germline V gene has CDR1 SGHDT and CDR2 YYEEEE. This CDR3 contains 17 residues. The V gene end was trimmed by 1 base and the J gene end by 3 bases; junction bases not matched to a gene: 6.

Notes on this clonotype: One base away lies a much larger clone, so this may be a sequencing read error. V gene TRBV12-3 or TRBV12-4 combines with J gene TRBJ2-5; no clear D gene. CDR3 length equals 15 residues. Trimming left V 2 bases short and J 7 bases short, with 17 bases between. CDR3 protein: CASSLSIAIGWTQYF. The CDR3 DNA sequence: TGTGCCAGCAGTTTATCCATCGCCATTGGGTGGACCCAGTACTTC.

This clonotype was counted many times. The CDR3 reads CASSLRTGVNVQYF. The CDR3 DNA follows: TGTGCCAGCAGCCTCCGGACAGGGGTGAACGTTCAGTACTTC. V gene TRBV3-1 combines with J gene TRBJ2-4, with 9 bases identical to TRBD1. V shed 4 bases, J shed 11 bases, and the junction held 9 bases outside the gene matches. This CDR3 is built from 14 residues. Germline lookup yields CDR1 LGHDT and CDR2 YNNKEL (reference sequence).

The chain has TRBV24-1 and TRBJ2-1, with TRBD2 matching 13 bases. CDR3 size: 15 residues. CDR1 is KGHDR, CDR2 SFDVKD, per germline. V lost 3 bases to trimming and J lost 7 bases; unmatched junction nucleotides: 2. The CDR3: CATSDLGLAGNEQFF. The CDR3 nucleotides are TGTGCCACCAGTGATCTGGGACTAGCGGGGAATGAGCAGTTCTTC.

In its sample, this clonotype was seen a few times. CDR3 bases: TGCGCCAGCAGTGTTACAGACTATGGCTACACCTTC. It codes for CASSVTDYGYTF. The rearrangement links TRBV10-2 to TRBJ1-2; D gene ambiguous. Germline assignment: CDR1 WSHSY and CDR2 SAAADI. Trimming took off 4 bases at V and 3 bases at J, with 6 bases between the two ends. CDR3 length: 12 amino acids.

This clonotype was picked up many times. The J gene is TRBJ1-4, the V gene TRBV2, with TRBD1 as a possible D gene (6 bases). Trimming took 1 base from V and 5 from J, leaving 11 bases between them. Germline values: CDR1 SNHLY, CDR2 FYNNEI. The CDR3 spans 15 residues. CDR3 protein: CASSEEGGTNEKLFF. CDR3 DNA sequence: TGTGCCAGCAGTGAAGAGGGGGGGACGAATGAAAAACTGTTTTTT.

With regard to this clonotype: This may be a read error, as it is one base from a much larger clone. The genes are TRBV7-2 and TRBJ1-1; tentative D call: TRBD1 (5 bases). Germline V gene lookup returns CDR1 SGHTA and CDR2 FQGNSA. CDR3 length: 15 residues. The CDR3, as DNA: TGTGCCAGCAGCTTCCAAGGACAAACGAACACTGGAGCTTTCTTT. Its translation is CASSFQGQTNTGAFF.

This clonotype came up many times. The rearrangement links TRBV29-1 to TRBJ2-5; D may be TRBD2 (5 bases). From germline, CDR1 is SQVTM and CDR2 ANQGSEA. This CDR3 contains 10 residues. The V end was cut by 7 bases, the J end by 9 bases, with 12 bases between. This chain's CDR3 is CSAGRRAQYF. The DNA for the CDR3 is TGCAGCGCTGGGCGGCGGGCCCAGTACTTC. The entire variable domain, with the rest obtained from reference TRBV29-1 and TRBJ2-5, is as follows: SAVISQKPSRDICQRGTSLTIQCQVDSQVTMMFWYRQQPGQSLTLIATANQGSEATYESGFVIDKFPISRPNLTFSTLTVSNMSPEDSSIYLCSAGRRAQYFGPGTRLLVL.

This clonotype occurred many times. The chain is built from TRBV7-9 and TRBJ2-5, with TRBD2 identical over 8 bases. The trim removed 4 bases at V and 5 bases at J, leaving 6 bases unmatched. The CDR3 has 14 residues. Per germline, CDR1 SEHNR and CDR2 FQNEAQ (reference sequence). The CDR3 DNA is TGTGCCAGCAGCTCTTCGGGAGGGGGGGAGACCCAGTACTTC. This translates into CASSSSGGGETQYF.

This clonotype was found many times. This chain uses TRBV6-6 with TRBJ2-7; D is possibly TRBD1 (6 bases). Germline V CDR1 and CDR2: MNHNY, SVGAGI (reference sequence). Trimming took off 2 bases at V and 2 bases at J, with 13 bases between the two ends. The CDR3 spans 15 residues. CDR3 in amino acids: CASSYDGTRTYEQYF. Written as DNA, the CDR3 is TGTGCCAGCAGTTACGACGGGACACGAACCTACGAGCAGTACTTC.

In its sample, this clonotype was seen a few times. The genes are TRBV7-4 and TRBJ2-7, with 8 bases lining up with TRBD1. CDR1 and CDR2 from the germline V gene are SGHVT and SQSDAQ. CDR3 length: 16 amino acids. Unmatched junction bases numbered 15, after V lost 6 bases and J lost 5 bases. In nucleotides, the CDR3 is TGTGCCAGCAGACGGGACAGGCTCAACGGGGGAGACGAGCAGTACGTC. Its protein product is CASRRDRLNGGDEQYV.

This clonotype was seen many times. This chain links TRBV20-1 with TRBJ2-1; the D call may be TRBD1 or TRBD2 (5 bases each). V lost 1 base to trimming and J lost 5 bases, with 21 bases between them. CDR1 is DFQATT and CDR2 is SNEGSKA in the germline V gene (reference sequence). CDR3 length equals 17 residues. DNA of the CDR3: TGCAGTGCTAGAGGGGGGATGGGCAGTCTGGACCACAATGAGCAGTTCTTC. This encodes CSARGGMGSLDHNEQFF.

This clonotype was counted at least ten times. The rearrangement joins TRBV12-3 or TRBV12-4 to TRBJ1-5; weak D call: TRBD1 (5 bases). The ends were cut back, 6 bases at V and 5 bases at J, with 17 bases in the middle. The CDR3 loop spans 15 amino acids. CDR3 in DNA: TGTGCCAGCAGCCCAACCCGGACACCCGATCAGCCCCAGCATTTT. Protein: CASSPTRTPDQPQHF.

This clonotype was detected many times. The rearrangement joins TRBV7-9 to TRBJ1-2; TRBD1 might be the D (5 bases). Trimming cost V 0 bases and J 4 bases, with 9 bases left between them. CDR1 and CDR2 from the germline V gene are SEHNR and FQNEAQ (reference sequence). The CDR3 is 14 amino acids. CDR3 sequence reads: CASSLADIVYGYTF. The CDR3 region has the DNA TGTGCCAGCAGCTTAGCGGACATAGTCTATGGCTACACCTTC. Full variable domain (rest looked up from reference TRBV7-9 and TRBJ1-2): DTGVSQNPRHKITKRGQNVTFRCDPISEHNRLYWYRQTLGQGPEFLTYFQNEAQLEKSRLLSDRFSAERPKGSFSTLEIQRTEQGDSAMYLCASSLADIVYGYTFGSGTRLTVV.

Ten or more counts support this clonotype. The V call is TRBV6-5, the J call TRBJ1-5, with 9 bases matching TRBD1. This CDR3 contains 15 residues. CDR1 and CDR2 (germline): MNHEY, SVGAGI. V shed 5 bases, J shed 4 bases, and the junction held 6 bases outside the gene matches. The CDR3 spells CASSTQGALNQPQHF. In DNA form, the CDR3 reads TGTGCCAGCAGTACACAGGGGGCGTTAAATCAGCCCCAGCATTTT.

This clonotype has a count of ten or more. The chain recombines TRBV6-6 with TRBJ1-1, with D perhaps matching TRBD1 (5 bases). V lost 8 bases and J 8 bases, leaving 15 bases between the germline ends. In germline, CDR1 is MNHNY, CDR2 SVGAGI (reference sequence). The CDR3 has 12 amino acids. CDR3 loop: CASLEGAGEAFF. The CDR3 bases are TGTGCCAGCCTCGAAGGGGCAGGCGAAGCTTTCTTT.

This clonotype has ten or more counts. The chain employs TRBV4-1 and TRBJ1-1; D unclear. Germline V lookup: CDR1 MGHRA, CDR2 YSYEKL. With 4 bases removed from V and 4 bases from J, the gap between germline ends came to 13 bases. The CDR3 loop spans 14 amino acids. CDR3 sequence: CASSPRRQATEAFF. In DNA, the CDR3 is TGCGCCAGCAGCCCGCGGCGACAAGCCACTGAAGCTTTCTTT.

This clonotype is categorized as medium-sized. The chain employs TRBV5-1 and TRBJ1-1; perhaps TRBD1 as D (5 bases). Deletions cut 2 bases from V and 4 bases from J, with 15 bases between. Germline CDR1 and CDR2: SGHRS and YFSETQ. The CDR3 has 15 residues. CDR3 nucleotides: TGCGCCAGCAGCTTACGTACAGGATGGGGCACTGAAGCTTTCTTT. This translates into CASSLRTGWGTEAFF.